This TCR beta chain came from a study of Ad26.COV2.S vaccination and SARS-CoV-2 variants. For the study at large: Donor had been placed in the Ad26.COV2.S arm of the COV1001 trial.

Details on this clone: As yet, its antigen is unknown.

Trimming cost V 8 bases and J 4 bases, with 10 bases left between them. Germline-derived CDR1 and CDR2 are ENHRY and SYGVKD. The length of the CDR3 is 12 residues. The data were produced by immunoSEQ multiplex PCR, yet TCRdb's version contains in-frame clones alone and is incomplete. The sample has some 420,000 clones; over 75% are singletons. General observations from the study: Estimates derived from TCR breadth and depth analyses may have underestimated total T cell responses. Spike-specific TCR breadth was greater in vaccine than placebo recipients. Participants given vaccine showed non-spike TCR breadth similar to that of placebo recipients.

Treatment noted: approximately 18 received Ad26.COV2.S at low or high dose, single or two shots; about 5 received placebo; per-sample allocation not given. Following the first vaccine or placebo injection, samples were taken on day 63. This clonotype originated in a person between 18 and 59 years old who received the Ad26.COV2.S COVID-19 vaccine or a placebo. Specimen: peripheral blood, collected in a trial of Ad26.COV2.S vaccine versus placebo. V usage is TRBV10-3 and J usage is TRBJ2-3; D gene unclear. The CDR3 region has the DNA TGTGCCATCGGATTAAAGGCAGATACGCAGTATTTT. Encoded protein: CAIGLKADTQYF.